The 17 T cell receptor beta chains in this list originate from one sample, sequenced in a study of vaccination effects on CD4 cells after COVID-19. Their recognized antigens are unknown. Having been cultured for roughly 10 days, the cells underwent CD4+ T cell isolation. Either the mRNA-1273 or the BNT162b2 vaccine was given to participants as two doses. Some clones are missing from TCRdb's copy, which holds only in-frame ones; the method was immunoSEQ multiplex PCR. The data hold roughly 40,000 clones, with under 70% observed a single time. The source was CD4+ T cells from PBMCs cultured without peptide, collected after COVID-19 vaccination. The receptor set was obtained from a human donor who received a COVID-19 vaccine.

The chain has TRBV6-5 and TRBJ2-1; the D gene is possibly TRBD1 (5 bases). Germline V CDR1 and CDR2: MNHEY, SVGAGI. The CDR3 sequence is 16 residues long. Trimming pared 0 bases from V and 5 bases from J, leaving 14 bases between. CDR3 sequence (DNA): TGTGCCAGCAGTTACTCGAAGGGGCTTGGAGACAATGAGCAGTTCTTC. Protein sequence: CASSYSKGLGDNEQFF.

Of note for this clone: Because the CDR3's place on the DNA is in doubt, the DNA is left out and the CDR3 is given as listed by TCRdb. The J gene is TRBJ2-1, the V gene TRBV6-5. Germline V gives CDR1 MNHEY, CDR2 SVGAGI. The CDR3 length equals 13 residues, ends included. The chain's CDR3 is CASISFAGGSFFF.

The chain recombines TRBV5-1 with TRBJ1-2, with TRBD1 matching 7 bases. Per the germline V gene, CDR1 is SGHRS and CDR2 is YFSETQ. J lost 2 bases, V lost 4 bases, and 5 bases had no gene match. The CDR3 has 14 residues. The CDR3 is CASSIQGRNYGYTF. CDR3 DNA: TGCGCCAGCAGCATACAGGGGAGAAACTATGGCTACACCTTC.

This clone was seen a few times. The rearrangement joins TRBV5-1 to TRBJ1-5; D might be TRBD1 (6 bases). This CDR3 has 11 residues. V lost 7 bases and J 7 bases, leaving 9 bases between the germline ends. CDR1 is SGHRS, CDR2 YFSETQ, per germline. The CDR3 region is CASEGGQPQHF. CDR3 sequence (DNA): TGCGCCAGCGAGGGGGGACAGCCCCAGCATTTT.

The V and J genes are TRBV27 and TRBJ1-4, with 7 positions matching TRBD1. CDR3 length: 16 amino acids. Trimming removed 3 bases from V and 4 bases from J; junction bases left unmatched: 8. Germline CDR1 reads MNHEY; CDR2 reads SMNVEV (reference sequence). The CDR3 DNA reads TGTGCCAGCAGTTTCCTCTTCGGGACAGATAATGAAAAACTGTTTTTT. This translates into CASSFLFGTDNEKLFF.

This rearrangement joins TRBV25-1 to TRBJ2-3, with a weak D call TRBD2 (6 bases). The CDR3 has 14 amino acids. V gave up 1 base and J gave up 5 bases, with 10 bases separating them. CDR1 and CDR2 (germline): MGHDK, SYGVNS. The CDR3 sequence is CASSESWREDTQYF. CDR3 DNA sequence: TGTGCCAGCAGTGAATCCTGGAGGGAAGATACGCAGTATTTT.

V is TRBV6-5 and J is TRBJ2-1; TRBD1 agrees at 8 bases. From germline, CDR1 is MNHEY and CDR2 SVGAGI. V lost 2 bases to trimming and J lost 9 bases; unmatched junction nucleotides: 9. The length of the CDR3 is 15 residues. CDR3 region: CASSYAQGARSEQFF. Here the CDR3 DNA reads TGTGCCAGCAGTTACGCGCAGGGGGCTAGGAGTGAGCAGTTCTTC.

J is TRBJ2-5 and V is TRBV7-9, with 7 nucleotides matching TRBD2. V trimming: 4 bases; J trimming: 3 bases; junction bases outside the gene matches: 5. Germline CDR1 SEHNR, CDR2 FQNEAQ (reference sequence). CDR3 size: 14 residues. This chain's CDR3 is CASSYRTSKETQYF. CDR3 in DNA: TGTGCCAGCAGCTATCGGACTAGTAAAGAGACCCAGTACTTC.

V and J are TRBV5-1 and TRBJ2-5; D may be TRBD1 (5 bases). CDR3 size: 13 residues. The germline V and J ends were trimmed by 9 bases and 3 bases, with 15 bases remaining between them. Germline assignment: CDR1 SGHRS and CDR2 YFSETQ. CDR3 amino acids: CATAFDRKETQYF. The CDR3 DNA follows: TGCGCCACCGCCTTCGACAGAAAAGAGACCCAGTACTTC.

This clone was seen a few times. V and J are TRBV2 and TRBJ2-1; 8 nucleotides line up with TRBD1. CDR1 and CDR2 (germline): SNHLY, FYNNEI. The CDR3 is made up of 15 amino acids. J gave up 0 bases and V 10 bases, and 8 bases lay outside the gene matches. CDR3: CATRPDRGSYNEQFF. The CDR3 region has the DNA TGTGCCACCCGTCCTGACAGGGGCTCCTACAATGAGCAGTTCTTC.

The V and J genes are TRBV11-3 and TRBJ2-1; TRBD2 matches at 7 bases. CDR1 and CDR2 from the germline V gene are SGHNT and YENEEA. The CDR3 totals 13 residues. Trimming removed 5 bases from V and 3 bases from J; junction bases left unmatched: 1. In nucleotides, the CDR3 is TGTGCCAGCAGCCCGGGGGGCTACAATGAGCAGTTCTTC. Its translation: CASSPGGYNEQFF.

The chain uses TRBV18 and TRBJ1-1, with D unresolved. Germline CDR1 and CDR2: KGHSH and LQKENI. Trimming took off 3 bases at V and 4 bases at J, with 12 bases between the two ends. This CDR3 has 14 amino acids. The CDR3 sequence: CASSPRAQITEAFF. The CDR3 DNA reads as TGTGCCAGCTCACCCCGGGCGCAGATCACTGAAGCTTTCTTT.

In its sample, this clone was seen a few times. The chain combines TRBV4-1 with TRBJ2-5; TRBD2 agrees at 13 bases. With 6 bases clipped from V and 5 bases from J, the junction kept 6 bases outside the gene matches. From germline, CDR1 is MGHRA and CDR2 YSYEKL. This CDR3 spans 15 amino acids. CDR3 DNA sequence: TGCGCCAGCAGGAAAGGACTAGCGGGGGAGGAGACCCAGTACTTC. This gives the protein CASRKGLAGEETQYF.

This sequence joins TRBV6-6 and TRBJ2-5, with unresolved D. The CDR3 consists of 11 residues. Germline V gene lookup returns CDR1 MNHNY and CDR2 SVGAGI (reference sequence). V was trimmed by 6 bases and J by 3 bases, leaving 5 bases between them. CDR3: CASSKEETQYF. CDR3 sequence (DNA): TGTGCCAGCAGCAAAGAAGAGACCCAGTACTTC.

The chain uses TRBV7-9 and TRBJ2-3; 9 bases agree with TRBD1. The V gene's germline CDR1 is SEHNR and CDR2 FQNEAQ (reference sequence). J lost 4 bases, V lost 3 bases, and 2 bases had no gene match. This CDR3 is 14 amino acids long. Here the CDR3 DNA reads TGTGCCAGCAGCTTGGGACAGGGCCCAGATACGCAGTATTTT. It translates to CASSLGQGPDTQYF.

V and J are TRBV2 and TRBJ2-5; D is possibly TRBD1 or TRBD2 (5 bases each). Germline CDR1 reads SNHLY; CDR2 reads FYNNEI. The length of the CDR3 is 14 residues. V lost 3 bases and J lost 1, with 9 bases in between. In nucleotides, the CDR3 is TGTGCCAGCAGTGAGCAGGGACCCCAAGAGACCCAGTACTTC. As protein: CASSEQGPQETQYF.

The rearrangement joins TRBV27 to TRBJ2-5; TRBD2 matches at 11 bases. The CDR3 is 16 residues long. The V and J ends lost 3 bases and 3 bases, in that order; junction bases with no gene match: 6. Germline V gene data show CDR1 as MNHEY and CDR2 as SMNVEV (reference sequence). The CDR3 protein is CASSFILAGGEETQYF. CDR3 coding DNA: TGTGCCAGCAGTTTTATTTTAGCGGGAGGGGAAGAGACCCAGTACTTC.